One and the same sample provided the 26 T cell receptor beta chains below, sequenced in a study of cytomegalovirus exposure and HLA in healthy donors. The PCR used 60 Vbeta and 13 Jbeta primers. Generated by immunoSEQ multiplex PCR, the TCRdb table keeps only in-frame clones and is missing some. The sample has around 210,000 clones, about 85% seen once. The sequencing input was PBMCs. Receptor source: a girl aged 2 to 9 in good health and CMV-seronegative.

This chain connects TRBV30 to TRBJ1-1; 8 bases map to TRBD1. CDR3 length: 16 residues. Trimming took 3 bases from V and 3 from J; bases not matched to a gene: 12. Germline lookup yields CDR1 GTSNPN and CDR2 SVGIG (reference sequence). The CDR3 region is CAWSPRTGWLDTEAFF. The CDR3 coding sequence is TGTGCCTGGAGCCCAAGGACAGGGTGGTTGGACACTGAAGCTTTCTTT.

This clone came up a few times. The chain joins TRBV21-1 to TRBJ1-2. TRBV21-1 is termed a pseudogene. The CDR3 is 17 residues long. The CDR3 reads CASSKERCQLPDYGYTF. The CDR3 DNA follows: TGTGCCAGCAGCAAAGAGCGGTGTCAGCTCCCCGACTATGGCTACACCTTC.

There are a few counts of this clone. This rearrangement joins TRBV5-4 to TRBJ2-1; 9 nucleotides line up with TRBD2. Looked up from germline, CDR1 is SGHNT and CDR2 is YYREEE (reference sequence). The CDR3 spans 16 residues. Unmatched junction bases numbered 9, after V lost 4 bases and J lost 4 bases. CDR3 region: CASSPPGSGGYNEQFF. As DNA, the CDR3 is TGTGCCAGCAGCCCGCCAGGTAGCGGGGGATACAATGAGCAGTTCTTC.

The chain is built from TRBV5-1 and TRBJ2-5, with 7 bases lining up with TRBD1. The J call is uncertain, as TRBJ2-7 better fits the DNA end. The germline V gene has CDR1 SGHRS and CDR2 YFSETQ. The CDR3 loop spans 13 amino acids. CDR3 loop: CASSLVQGNEQYF. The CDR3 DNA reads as TGCGCCAGCAGCTTGGTACAGGGGAACGAGCAGTACTTC.

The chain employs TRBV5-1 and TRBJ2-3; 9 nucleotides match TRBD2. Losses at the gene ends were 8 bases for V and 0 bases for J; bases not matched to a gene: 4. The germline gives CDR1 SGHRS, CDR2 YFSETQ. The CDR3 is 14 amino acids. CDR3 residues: CASTAGGSTDTQYF. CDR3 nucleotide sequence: TGCGCCAGTACAGCGGGGGGTAGCACAGATACGCAGTATTTT. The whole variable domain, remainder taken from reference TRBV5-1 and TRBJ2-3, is KAGVTQTPRYLIKTRGQQVTLSCSPISGHRSVSWYQQTPGQGLQFLFEYFSETQRNKGNFPGRFSGRQFSNSRSEMNVSTLELGDSALYLCASTAGGSTDTQYFGPGTRLTVL.

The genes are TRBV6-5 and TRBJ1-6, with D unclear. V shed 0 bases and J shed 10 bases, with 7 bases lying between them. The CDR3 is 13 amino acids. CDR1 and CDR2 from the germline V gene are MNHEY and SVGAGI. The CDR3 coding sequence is TGTGCCAGCAGTTACTCGCCTAGGTCACCCCTCCACTTT. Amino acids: CASSYSPRSPLHF.

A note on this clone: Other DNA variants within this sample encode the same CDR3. The CDR3 region is CASSEGGSNQPQHF. The CDR3 nucleotides read TGTGCCAGCAGTGAAGGGGGCAGCAATCAGCCCCAGCATTTT. The chain carries TRBV6-1 and TRBJ1-5; tentatively, D is TRBD1 (5 bases). The CDR3 has 14 amino acids. V dropped 1 base and J dropped 1 base, with 5 bases sitting between them. Germline CDR1 and CDR2: MNHNS and SASEGT.

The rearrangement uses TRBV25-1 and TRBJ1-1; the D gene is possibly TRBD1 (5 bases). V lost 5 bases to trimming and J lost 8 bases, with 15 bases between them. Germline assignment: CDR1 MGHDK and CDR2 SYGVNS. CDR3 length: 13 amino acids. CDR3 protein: CASSSPGGSEAFF. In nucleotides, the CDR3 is TGTGCCAGCAGTTCCCCGGGGGGTTCCGAAGCTTTCTTT.

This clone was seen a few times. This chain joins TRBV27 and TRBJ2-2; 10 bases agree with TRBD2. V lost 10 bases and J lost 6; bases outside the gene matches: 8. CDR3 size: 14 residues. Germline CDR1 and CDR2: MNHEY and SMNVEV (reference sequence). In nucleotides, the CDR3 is TGTGCCACGTGGCCCAGCGGGGGGGCCGGGGAGCTGTTTTTT. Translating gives CATWPSGGAGELFF.

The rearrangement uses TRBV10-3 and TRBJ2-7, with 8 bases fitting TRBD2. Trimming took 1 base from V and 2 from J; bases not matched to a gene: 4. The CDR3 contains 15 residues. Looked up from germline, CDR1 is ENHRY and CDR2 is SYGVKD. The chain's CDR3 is CAISEYGGGTYEQYF. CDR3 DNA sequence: TGTGCCATCAGTGAGTACGGGGGGGGAACCTACGAGCAGTACTTC.

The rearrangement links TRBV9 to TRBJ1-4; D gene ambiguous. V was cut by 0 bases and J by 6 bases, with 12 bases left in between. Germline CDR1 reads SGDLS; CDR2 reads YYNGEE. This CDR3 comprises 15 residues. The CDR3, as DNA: TGTGCCAGCAGCGTAGGTGCGGGTGTTGATGAAAAACTGTTTTTT. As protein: CASSVGAGVDEKLFF.

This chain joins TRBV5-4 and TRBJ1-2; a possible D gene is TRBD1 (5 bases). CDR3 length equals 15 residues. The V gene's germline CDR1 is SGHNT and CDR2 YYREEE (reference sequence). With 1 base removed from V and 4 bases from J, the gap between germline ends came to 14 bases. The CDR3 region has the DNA TGTGCCAGCAGCTTGATGGGGGGGGGAAGCTATGGCTACACCTTC. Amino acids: CASSLMGGGSYGYTF.

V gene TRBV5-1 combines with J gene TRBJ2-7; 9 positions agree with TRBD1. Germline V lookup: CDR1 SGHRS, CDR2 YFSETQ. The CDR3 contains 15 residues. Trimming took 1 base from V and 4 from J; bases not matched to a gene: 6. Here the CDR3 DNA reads TGCGCCAGCAGCTTGCGGGGACAGGGCTTGTACGAGCAGTACTTC. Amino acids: CASSLRGQGLYEQYF.

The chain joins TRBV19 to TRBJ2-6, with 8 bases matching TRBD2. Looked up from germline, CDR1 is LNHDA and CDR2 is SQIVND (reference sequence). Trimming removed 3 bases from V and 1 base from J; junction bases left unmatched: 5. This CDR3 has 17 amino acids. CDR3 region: CASSIGLAYSGANVLTF. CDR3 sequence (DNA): TGTGCCAGTAGTATCGGACTAGCTTATTCTGGGGCCAACGTCCTGACTTTC.

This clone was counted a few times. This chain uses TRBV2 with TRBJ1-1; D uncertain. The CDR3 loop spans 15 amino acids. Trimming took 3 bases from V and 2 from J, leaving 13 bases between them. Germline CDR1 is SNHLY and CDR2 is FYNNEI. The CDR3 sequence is CASSESPGYNTEAFF. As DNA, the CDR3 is TGTGCCAGCAGTGAGTCCCCGGGGTACAACACTGAAGCTTTCTTT.

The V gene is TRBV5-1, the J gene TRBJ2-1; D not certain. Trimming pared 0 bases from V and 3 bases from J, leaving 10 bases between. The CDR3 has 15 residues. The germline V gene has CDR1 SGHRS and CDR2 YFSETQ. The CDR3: CASSLGLVSYNEQFF. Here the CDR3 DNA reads TGCGCCAGCAGCTTGGGCCTAGTAAGCTACAATGAGCAGTTCTTC.

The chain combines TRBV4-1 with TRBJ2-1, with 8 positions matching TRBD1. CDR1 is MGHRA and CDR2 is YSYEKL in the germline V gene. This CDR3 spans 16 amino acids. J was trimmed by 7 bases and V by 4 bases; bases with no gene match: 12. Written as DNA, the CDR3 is TGCGCCAGCAGCCGGGCCTCAGGGGGCTTGGGGAATGAGCAGTTCTTC. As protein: CASSRASGGLGNEQFF.

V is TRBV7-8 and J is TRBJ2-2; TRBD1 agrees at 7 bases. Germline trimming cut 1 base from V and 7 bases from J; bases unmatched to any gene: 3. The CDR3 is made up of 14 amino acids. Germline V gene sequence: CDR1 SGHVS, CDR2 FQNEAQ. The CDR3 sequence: CASSLGGQHGELFF. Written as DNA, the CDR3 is TGTGCCAGCAGCTTAGGGGGACAGCACGGGGAGCTGTTTTTT.

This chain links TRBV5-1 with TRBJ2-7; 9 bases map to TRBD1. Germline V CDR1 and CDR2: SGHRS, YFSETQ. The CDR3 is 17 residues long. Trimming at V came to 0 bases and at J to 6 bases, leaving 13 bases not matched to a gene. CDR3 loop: CASSLGWYGQGLVEQYF. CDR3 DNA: TGCGCCAGCAGCTTGGGGTGGTATGGACAGGGGCTCGTCGAGCAGTACTTC.

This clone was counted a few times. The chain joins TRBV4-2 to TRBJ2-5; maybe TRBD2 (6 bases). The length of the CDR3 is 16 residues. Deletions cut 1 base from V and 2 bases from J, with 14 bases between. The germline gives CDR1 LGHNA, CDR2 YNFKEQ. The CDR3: CASSQGGSGTQETQYF. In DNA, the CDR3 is TGTGCCAGCAGCCAAGGGGGTAGCGGAACTCAAGAGACCCAGTACTTC.

The CDR3: CASTPTGIGNTIYF. The CDR3, as DNA: TGTGCCAGTACCCCGACAGGTATCGGAAACACCATATATTTT. The rearrangement joins TRBV19 to TRBJ1-3; possible D gene TRBD1, 6 bases. The CDR3 extends over 14 amino acids. Germline CDR1 LNHDA, CDR2 SQIVND (reference sequence). The V and J ends lost 7 bases and 4 bases respectively, with 14 bases between them.

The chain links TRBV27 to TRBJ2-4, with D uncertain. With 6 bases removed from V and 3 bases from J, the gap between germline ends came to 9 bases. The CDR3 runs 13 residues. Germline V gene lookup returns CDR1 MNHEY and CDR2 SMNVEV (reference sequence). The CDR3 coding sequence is TGTGCCAGCAGAAACTACGTCAAAAACATTCAGTACTTC. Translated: CASRNYVKNIQYF.

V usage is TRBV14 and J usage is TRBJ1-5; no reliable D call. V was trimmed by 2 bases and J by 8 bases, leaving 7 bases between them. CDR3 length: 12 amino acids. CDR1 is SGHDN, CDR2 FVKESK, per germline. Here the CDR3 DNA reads TGTGCCAGCAGCCAATATCAGGAGCCCCAGCATTTT. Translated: CASSQYQEPQHF. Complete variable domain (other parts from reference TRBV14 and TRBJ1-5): EAGVTQFPSHSVIEKGQTVTLRCDPISGHDNLYWYRRVMGKEIKFLLHFVKESKQDESGMPNNRFLAERTGGTYSTLKVQPAELEDSGVYFCASSQYQEPQHFGDGTRLSIL.

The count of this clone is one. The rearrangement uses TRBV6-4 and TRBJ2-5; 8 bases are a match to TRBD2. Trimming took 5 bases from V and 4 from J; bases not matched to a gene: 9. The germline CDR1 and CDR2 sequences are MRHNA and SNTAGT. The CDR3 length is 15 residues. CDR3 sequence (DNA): TGTGCCAGCAGTCCAAACAGCGGGGGTACAGAGACCCAGTACTTC. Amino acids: CASSPNSGGTETQYF.

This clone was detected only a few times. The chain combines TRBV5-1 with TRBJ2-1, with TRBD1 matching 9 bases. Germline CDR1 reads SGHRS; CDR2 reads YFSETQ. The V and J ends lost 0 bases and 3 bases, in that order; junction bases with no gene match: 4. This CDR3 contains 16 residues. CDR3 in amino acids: CASSLEGQGGYNEQFF. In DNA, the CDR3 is TGCGCCAGCAGCTTGGAGGGACAGGGCGGCTACAATGAGCAGTTCTTC. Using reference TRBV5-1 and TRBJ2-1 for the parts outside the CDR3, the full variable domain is KAGVTQTPRYLIKTRGQQVTLSCSPISGHRSVSWYQQTPGQGLQFLFEYFSETQRNKGNFPGRFSGRQFSNSRSEMNVSTLELGDSALYLCASSLEGQGGYNEQFFGPGTRLTVL.

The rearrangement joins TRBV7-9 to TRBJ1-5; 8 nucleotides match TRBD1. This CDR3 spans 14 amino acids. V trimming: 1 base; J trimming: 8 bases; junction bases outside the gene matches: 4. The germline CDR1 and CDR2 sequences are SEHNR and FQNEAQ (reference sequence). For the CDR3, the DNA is TGTGCCAGCAGCTTAGGGCAGGGGGCAGAGCCCCAGCATTTT. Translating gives CASSLGQGAEPQHF.